This T cell receptor beta chain stems from a study of T cells after yellow fever vaccination. The study made its TCR cDNA through 5'RACE template switching. That step introduced a universal primer site along with UMIs. One entry per CDR3 protein, called by TCRdb with MiXCR from the 5' RACE reads. The sample contains some 500,000 distinct CDR3 sequences, around an eighth of which appear only once. Notes on the study in general: Clonotype sharing between CD4 and CD8 compartments was small. Although the secondary response was weaker, it peaked faster, at day 5 versus 15.

This clonotype was counted only a few times. Its antigen is as yet unknown. Sequenced here: PBMCs, sampled on the day of the yellow fever booster vaccination. The origin of this receptor is a young man who received the YFV17D yellow fever vaccine.

The CDR3 protein is CSVGRKHRGELFF. The CDR3 DNA sequence: TGCAGCGTTGGGCGAAAGCATCGCGGGGAGCTGTTTTTT. The J gene is TRBJ2-2, the V gene TRBV29-1, with D unclear. V dropped 4 bases and J dropped 7 bases, with 13 bases sitting between them. This CDR3 region has 13 residues. Germline CDR1 is SQVTM and CDR2 is ANQGSEA.